This passage covers 23 T cell receptor beta chains from one sample sequenced in a study of T cell responses to AZD1222 COVID-19 vaccine. Sequencing was performed with immunoSEQ multiplex PCR; in TCRdb, only in-frame clones are kept and a portion is missing. The table records about 120,000 clones, about 90% of them present only once. Sequences were derived from peripheral blood, sampled on day 0 of AZD1222 vaccination. The receptors stem from an adult in good health.

This clone was recorded a few times. The V and J genes are TRBV2 and TRBJ1-5; 8 bases are a match to TRBD1. V was clipped by 8 bases and J by 4 bases; unmatched bases: 1. CDR1 and CDR2 from the germline V gene are SNHLY and FYNNEI. This CDR3 region has 12 residues. CDR3 protein: CASGTGNQPQHF. CDR3 bases: TGTGCCAGCGGGACAGGTAATCAGCCCCAGCATTTT.

This clone showed up just once. V gene TRBV28 combines with J gene TRBJ2-2; TRBD2 matches 10 bases. This CDR3 contains 16 residues. Trimming took 3 bases from V and 6 from J; bases not matched to a gene: 7. Looked up from germline, CDR1 is MDHEN and CDR2 is SYDVKM. In DNA form, the CDR3 reads TGTGCCAGCAGTTTTTCTAGCGGGAGTGTAGCCGGGGAGCTGTTTTTT. Its protein product is CASSFSSGSVAGELFF. Using reference TRBV28 and TRBJ2-2 for the parts outside the CDR3, the full variable domain is DVKVTQSSRYLVKRTGEKVFLECVQDMDHENMFWYRQDPGLGLRLIYFSYDVKMKEKGDIPEGYSVSREKKERFSLILESASTNQTSMYLCASSFSSGSVAGELFFGEGSRLTVL.

V usage is TRBV7-2 and J usage is TRBJ2-6; D perhaps matches TRBD2 (6 bases). This CDR3 contains 15 residues. Per the germline V gene, CDR1 is SGHTA and CDR2 is FQGNSA. V shed 4 bases and J shed 0 bases, with 7 bases lying between them. The CDR3: CASSSGDSGANVLTF. CDR3 DNA: TGTGCCAGCAGCTCGGGGGACTCTGGGGCCAACGTCCTGACTTTC.

CDR3 residues: CASSVWASRDEQYF. The CDR3 region has the DNA TGTGCCAGCAGCGTATGGGCCAGCAGGGACGAGCAGTACTTC. The chain is built from TRBV9 and TRBJ2-7; D might be TRBD1 (5 bases). The V and J ends lost 1 base and 5 bases respectively, with 13 bases between them. The CDR3 length is 14 residues. The germline V gene has CDR1 SGDLS and CDR2 YYNGEE.

The V gene is TRBV10-3, the J gene TRBJ2-7; D is unresolved. The V end was cut by 2 bases, the J end by 4 bases, with 12 bases between. Germline V gives CDR1 ENHRY, CDR2 SYGVKD. CDR3 size: 14 residues. The CDR3 loop reads CAISEVRSPYEQYF. DNA of the CDR3: TGTGCCATCAGTGAGGTTAGGAGCCCATACGAGCAGTACTTC.

The V call is TRBV30, the J call TRBJ1-5; D ambiguous. The V end lost 5 bases, the J end lost 5 bases, and 13 bases lay between the germline ends. CDR3 size: 13 residues. The germline CDR1 and CDR2 sequences are GTSNPN and SVGIG (reference sequence). The CDR3 DNA reads as TGTGCCTGGGCACAGTCTCTATATCAGCCCCAGCATTTT. Its translation: CAWAQSLYQPQHF.

J is TRBJ2-2 and V is TRBV7-9; TRBD2 agrees at 12 bases. V lost 5 bases and J lost 4; bases outside the gene matches: 5. The germline V gene has CDR1 SEHNR and CDR2 FQNEAQ (reference sequence). The CDR3 covers 16 residues. The CDR3: CASSTRLAGVTGELFF. The CDR3 DNA sequence: TGTGCCAGCAGCACGAGACTAGCGGGGGTCACCGGGGAGCTGTTTTTT.

This sequence joins TRBV6-1 and TRBJ2-1; no definite D call. The CDR3 contains 17 residues. Trimming removed 1 base from V and 0 bases from J, with 13 bases in between. Germline lookup yields CDR1 MNHNS and CDR2 SASEGT. The CDR3 loop is CASSEGWPLSSYNEQFF. CDR3 sequence (DNA): TGTGCCAGCAGTGAAGGGTGGCCCCTTAGCTCCTACAATGAGCAGTTCTTC.

This clone has a handful of counts. This chain uses TRBV6-5 with TRBJ1-2; the D gene is possibly TRBD1 (6 bases). V dropped 2 bases and J dropped 7 bases, with 17 bases sitting between them. The CDR3 contains 15 residues. The germline gives CDR1 MNHEY, CDR2 SVGAGI. The CDR3 spells CASSYRAGASGGYTF. The CDR3 DNA follows: TGTGCCAGCAGTTACAGGGCGGGGGCTTCAGGTGGCTACACCTTC.

This clone showed up just once. The chain uses TRBV27 and TRBJ2-1; TRBD2 matches 7 bases. This CDR3 contains 15 residues. CDR1 and CDR2 (germline): MNHEY, SMNVEV (reference sequence). The junction had 6 bases not matched to a gene; V was cut back by 2 bases and J by 5 bases. The CDR3 nucleotides are TGTGCCAGCAGTTTAAGACTAGCTGTCCACAATGAGCAGTTCTTC. Protein product: CASSLRLAVHNEQFF.

The rearrangement uses TRBV27 and TRBJ1-1; tentatively, D is TRBD1 (5 bases). The germline CDR1 and CDR2 sequences are MNHEY and SMNVEV (reference sequence). The germline V and J ends were trimmed by 5 bases and 4 bases, with 11 bases remaining between them. The CDR3 runs to 13 residues. DNA for the CDR3: TGTGCCAGCAGTCCGGGGACGGTCACTGAAGCTTTCTTT. Translating it yields CASSPGTVTEAFF.

V usage is TRBV15 and J usage is TRBJ1-5; D is undetermined. Germline values: CDR1 LNHNV, CDR2 YYDKDF (reference sequence). V was shortened by 0 bases and J by 5 bases, with 11 bases between the two germline ends. This CDR3 comprises 15 residues. The CDR3 protein is CATSRDPQGHQPQHF. The CDR3 DNA reads TGTGCCACCAGCAGAGATCCCCAAGGTCATCAGCCCCAGCATTTT.

The J gene is TRBJ2-7, the V gene TRBV6-1, with D possibly TRBD1 on 7 matching bases. The germline V gene encodes CDR1 MNHNS and CDR2 SASEGT. This CDR3 region has 14 residues. V shed 1 base and J shed 7 bases, with 14 bases lying between them. The CDR3 sequence is CASSEGQGGEEQYF. The CDR3 DNA sequence: TGTGCCAGCAGTGAAGGGCAGGGGGGTGAAGAGCAGTACTTC.

This chain links TRBV3-1 (or the pseudogene TRBV3-2) with TRBJ1-5, with D perhaps matching TRBD1 (5 bases). The CDR3 length is 14 residues. Germline assignment: CDR1 LGHDT and CDR2 YNNKEL (reference sequence). Trimming stripped 3 bases from V and 7 bases from J, with 13 bases between. In DNA form, the CDR3 reads TGTGCCAGCAGCCAGGGAGGGAAGGGGCAGCCCCAGCATTTT. This sequence encodes CASSQGGKGQPQHF.

The genes are TRBV5-1 and TRBJ2-1; TRBD2 aligns across 14 bases. This CDR3 region has 15 residues. The ends lost 2 bases at V and 8 bases at J; junction bases unmatched: 3. Germline lookup yields CDR1 SGHRS and CDR2 YFSETQ. CDR3 coding DNA: TGCGCCAGCAGCTTAGCGACTAGCGGGGGGGATGAGCAGTTCTTC. This sequence encodes CASSLATSGGDEQFF.

The chain recombines TRBV2 with TRBJ1-4; D gene ambiguous. The length of the CDR3 is 13 residues. The germline gives CDR1 SNHLY, CDR2 FYNNEI. Between the trimmed V and J ends, which lost 7 bases and 6 bases, there was a span of 12 bases. The CDR3 coding sequence is TGTGCCAGCAACCACCGGGAGCATGAAAAACTGTTTTTT. Translated, it gives CASNHREHEKLFF.

The chain combines TRBV7-3 with TRBJ2-1; D gene uncertain. From germline, CDR1 is SGHTA and CDR2 FQGTGA. The CDR3 totals 13 residues. The V gene lost 3 bases and the J gene lost 4 bases, with 7 bases spanning the gap. CDR3 sequence (DNA): TGTGCCAGCAGCTTTGGCATGTACAATGAGCAGTTCTTC. This translates into CASSFGMYNEQFF.

The chain couples TRBV5-4 to TRBJ1-1; D is perhaps TRBD1 (6 bases). The CDR3 totals 15 residues. V lost 2 bases and J lost 0, with 11 bases in between. The V gene's germline CDR1 is SGHNT and CDR2 YYREEE (reference sequence). Here the CDR3 reads CASSLQGKMNTEAFF. CDR3 nucleotides: TGTGCCAGCAGCTTACAGGGTAAGATGAACACTGAAGCTTTCTTT.

The rearrangement joins TRBV6-5 to TRBJ1-2, with D perhaps matching TRBD1 (5 bases). Germline CDR1 reads MNHEY; CDR2 reads SVGAGI. Trimming stripped 6 bases from V and 2 bases from J, with 7 bases between. The CDR3 extends over 12 amino acids. Written as DNA, the CDR3 is TGTGCCAGCAGCGACAGAAACTATGGCTACACCTTC. The encoded protein is CASSDRNYGYTF.

V usage is TRBV15 and J usage is TRBJ2-7, with 7 nucleotides matching TRBD1. V trimming: 5 bases; J trimming: 6 bases; junction bases outside the gene matches: 10. In germline, CDR1 is LNHNV, CDR2 YYDKDF (reference sequence). This CDR3 is 14 amino acids long. The CDR3 spells CATSVRDSVGEQYF. For the CDR3, the DNA is TGTGCCACCAGCGTTAGGGACAGCGTCGGCGAGCAGTACTTC.

This chain links TRBV11-2 with TRBJ1-5; D is unclear. Germline V gene sequence: CDR1 SGHAT, CDR2 FQNNGV. Trimming removed 2 bases at V and 0 bases at J, with 8 bases between. The CDR3 is 15 amino acids. The CDR3 spells CASSLSSISNQPQHF. CDR3 nucleotide sequence: TGTGCCAGCAGCTTAAGTTCCATTAGCAATCAGCCCCAGCATTTT.

This clone came up a few times. J is TRBJ1-1 and V is TRBV28, with D maybe TRBD1 (5 bases). V lost 3 bases to trimming and J lost 9 bases, with 14 bases between them. Germline V lookup: CDR1 MDHEN, CDR2 SYDVKM. The CDR3 loop spans 13 amino acids. CDR3 region: CASSFLRGRKAFF. As DNA, the CDR3 is TGTGCCAGCAGTTTTCTAAGGGGTCGTAAAGCTTTCTTT.

The chain employs TRBV27 and TRBJ2-2; D unclear. Germline V gene sequence: CDR1 MNHEY, CDR2 SMNVEV (reference sequence). Trimming took off 3 bases at V and 0 bases at J, with 8 bases between the two ends. The CDR3 covers 15 residues. CDR3 DNA sequence: TGTGCCAGCAGTTTTGCCGGAACGAACACCGGGGAGCTGTTTTTT. Translated, it gives CASSFAGTNTGELFF.